This TCR beta chain was profiled in a study of blood T cell repertoires in COVID-19. The CDR3 has 15 amino acids. The germline V gene encodes CDR1 LNHDA and CDR2 SQIVND (reference sequence). V lost 5 bases to trimming and J lost 4 bases, with 17 bases between them. This study enrolled people aged about 18 to 100 from about two dozen US geographic areas. As processed by the authors: Estimated nucleated cell counts came from reference gene primer amplification. The table came from immunoSEQ multiplex PCR; TCRdb's copy has only in-frame clones and leaves some out. That table furnishes V, J and clone size, whereas the DNA furnished D and trimming. The sample has about 330,000 clones; about 90% are singletons.

The TCR sequence derives from a woman between 25 and 40 years old who had recovered from COVID-19. The J gene is TRBJ1-2, the V gene TRBV19; no clear D. The sequenced sample was PBMCs or T cells enriched from blood (not recorded which). DNA for the CDR3: TGTGCCAGTAGTTTCAGGACGGACGGGAGCTATGGCTACACCTTC. Protein: CASSFRTDGSYGYTF. Combining the CDR3 with reference TRBV19 and TRBJ1-2 gives the whole variable domain DGGITQSPKYLFRKEGQNVTLSCEQNLNHDAMYWYRQDPGQGLRLIYYSQIVNDFQKGDIAEGYSVSREKKESFPLTVTSAQKNPTAFYLCASSFRTDGSYGYTFGSGTRLTVV.